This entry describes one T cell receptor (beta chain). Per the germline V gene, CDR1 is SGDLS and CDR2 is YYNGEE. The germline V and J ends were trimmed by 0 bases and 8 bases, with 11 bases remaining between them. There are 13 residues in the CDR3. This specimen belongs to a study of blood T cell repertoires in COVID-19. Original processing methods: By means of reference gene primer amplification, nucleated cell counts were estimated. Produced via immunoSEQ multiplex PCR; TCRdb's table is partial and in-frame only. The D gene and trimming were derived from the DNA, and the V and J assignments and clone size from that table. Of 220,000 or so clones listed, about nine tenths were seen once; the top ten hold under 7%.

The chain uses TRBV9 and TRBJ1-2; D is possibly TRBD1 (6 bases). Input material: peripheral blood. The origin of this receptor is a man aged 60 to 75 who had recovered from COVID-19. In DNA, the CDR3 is TGTGCCAGCAGCGTAGATGGGGGCAGGGGCTACACCTTC. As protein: CASSVDGGRGYTF.